This TCR beta chain was identified in a study of T-cell reconstitution after alpha-beta-depleted transplantation in children. The table lists this clonotype with a few counts. Trimming pared 5 bases from V and 8 bases from J, leaving 18 bases between. From germline, CDR1 is SEHNR and CDR2 FQNEAQ (reference sequence). The CDR3 has 15 residues. The TCRbeta library incorporated unique molecular identifiers. Each CDR3 protein gets one entry after TCRdb re-called the PCR reads with MiXCR. The data show about 640,000 distinct CDR3 sequences, with roughly 17% seen just once and approximately 1% held by the top ten.

This sequence originates from a human donor who donated a stem cell graft to a child with acute myeloid leukemia. The sample in question was PBMCs from the stem cell graft donor, obtained from the stem cell graft. The rearrangement links TRBV7-9 to TRBJ2-2, with D maybe TRBD1 (6 bases). The DNA for the CDR3 is TGTGCCAGCAGCGCTATCGACAGGACTGGAGGGGAGCTGTTTTTT. It is translated as CASSAIDRTGGELFF.